This T cell receptor (beta chain) was recorded in a study of blood T cell repertoires in COVID-19. As for the study in general: From the United States, Italy and Spain came samples of acute and convalescent COVID-19. The analysed material was cDNA or gDNA that came from T cells, B-cell-depleted T cells, or PBMCs.

In the original processing: Nucleated cell counts were estimated from reference gene primer amplification. Generated by immunoSEQ multiplex PCR, the TCRdb table keeps only in-frame clones and is missing some. V, J and clone size are those of that table, while D and trimming were read from the DNA. Of 50,000 to 65,000 clones in the sample, around 88% are singletons; the top ten hold 4% to 5.5%. Sequencing was done on a sample of peripheral blood. The TCR comes from a man aged 60 to 75 with acute or convalescent COVID-19.

The CDR3 coding sequence is TGTGCCAGCAGTTGGACAGGGGTTAACACTGAAGCTTTCTTT. Its protein product is CASSWTGVNTEAFF. V usage is TRBV7-9 and J usage is TRBJ1-1; 9 nucleotides align to TRBD1. There are 14 residues in the CDR3. CDR1 SEHNR and CDR2 FQNEAQ come from the germline V gene (reference sequence). The trim removed 6 bases at V and 2 bases at J, leaving 4 bases unmatched.